This T cell receptor (beta chain) was recovered during a study of monozygotic twins with cystic fibrosis. Study results and limitations: Unrelated CF individuals shared fewer identical clonotypes than monozygotic CF twins. V usage most resembled the co-twin in 13 of 16 pairs. The repertoire was suggested to be naive-dominated, clonality median 0.0095.

About this clone itself: Its antigen is still unknown.

V gave up 3 bases and J gave up 2 bases; unmatched junction bases: 2. Germline CDR1 is KGHSH and CDR2 is LQKENI. The CDR3 contains 15 residues. Using immunoSEQ multiplex PCR, the repertoire was profiled, and TCRdb retains in-frame clones only, with some absent. The sample lists 14,000 to 15,000 clones; approximately 81% were seen once. This chain links TRBV18 with TRBJ1-3, with 9 bases that match TRBD1. Sequenced: blood. This TCR derives from a boy younger than 18 with cystic fibrosis. Written as DNA, the CDR3 is TGTGCCAGCTCACCCGGGACAGGGCCTGGAAACACCATATATTTT. Translation: CASSPGTGPGNTIYF.